These T cell receptor beta chains were read from a single sample in a study of shared clonotypes between healthy human individuals. Here immunoSEQ multiplex PCR was the method, and the copy in TCRdb shows in-frame clones only, minus some. The repertoire holds under 2,500,000 clones, with approximately 94% as singletons. The sample consisted of naive CD4+ T cells sorted from blood. The source is a man younger than 30 in good health. CDR3s leave out the opening cysteine and the closing phenylalanine or tryptophan. The order of the fields is J gene, clone size, V gene, CDR3 protein. Not every row has a clone size; where given, it reads once, few, many or a size class.

TRBJ1-5,NA,TRBV19,ASSAGQGIHQPQH
TRBJ1-5,NA,TRBV5-1,ASSLGDSQNQPQH
TRBJ2-7,NA,TRBV6-5,ASRGRAYEQY
TRBJ2-1,NA,TRBV5-1,ASSSTEYNEQF
TRBJ1-4,NA,TRBV2,ASSRDGKSSEKLF
TRBJ2-7,NA,TRBV29-1,SVPGAFAYEQY
TRBJ2-7,NA,TRBV4-1,ASSHPPGALSYEQY
TRBJ1-1,once,TRBV29-1,SVSRGSTEAF
TRBJ1-2,NA,TRBV10-3,AISESPPADGYT
TRBJ2-5,NA,TRBV6-5,ASSPQGRTQY
TRBJ2-7,NA,TRBV12-5,ASGLVVGPMYEQY
TRBJ1-6,once,TRBV2,ASRDRTGEGVSLH
TRBJ1-1,NA,TRBV9,ASSVGGGGTNTEAF
TRBJ2-3,NA,TRBV5-6,ASSLGQTSPDTQY
TRBJ2-7,once,TRBV18,ASSPTSGRVYEQY
TRBJ2-7,NA,TRBV5-5,ASSGLAGNYEQY
TRBJ2-7,NA,TRBV23-1,ASSQSYRVFEQY
TRBJ2-7,NA,TRBV7-9,ASSSDRVYEQY
TRBJ1-6,NA,TRBV7-9,ASSSLGIFNSPLH
TRBJ1-3,once,TRBV30,AWSRQRRASGNTIY
TRBJ2-5,NA,TRBV2,ASSRTGEQY
TRBJ1-1,NA,TRBV14,ASSQDIFQNTEAF
TRBJ2-3,NA,TRBV11-2,ASSLEGRTSTDTQY